Presented here are 11 T cell receptor beta chains from one specimen sequenced in a study of OX40 agonist ivuxolimab in advanced cancers. Sequencing used immunoSEQ multiplex PCR; TCRdb keeps in-frame clones, though not all of them. Of around 81,000 clones in the sample, over 75% were seen once. Material: CD4+ or CD8+ T cells sorted from blood, obtained in a trial of the OX40 agonist ivuxolimab. These receptors originate from an adult with an advanced solid tumor such as melanoma, head and neck, liver or kidney cancer.

The rearrangement joins TRBV7-9 to TRBJ2-5; the match to TRBD2 covers 10 bases. The CDR3 runs to 14 residues. CDR1 is SEHNR, CDR2 FQNEAQ, per germline (reference sequence). Unmatched junction bases numbered 4, after V lost 6 bases and J lost 3 bases. The CDR3 DNA follows: TGTGCCAGCAGTATAGGACTAGCGGAAGAGACCCAGTACTTC. This sequence encodes CASSIGLAEETQYF.

This rearrangement joins TRBV5-6 to TRBJ1-5; D gene uncertain. The CDR3 sequence is 12 residues long. Trimming stripped 3 bases from V and 11 bases from J, with 12 bases between. Germline V gives CDR1 SGHDT, CDR2 YYEEEE. CDR3 in amino acids: CASSWPPKTQHF. The CDR3, as DNA: TGTGCCAGCAGCTGGCCCCCGAAAACCCAGCATTTT. Complete variable domain (other parts from reference TRBV5-6 and TRBJ1-5): DAGVTQSPTHLIKTRGQQVTLRCSPKSGHDTVSWYQQALGQGPQFIFQYYEEEERQRGNFPDRFSGHQFPNYSSELNVNALLLGDSALYLCASSWPPKTQHFGDGTRLSIL.

V gene TRBV28 combines with J gene TRBJ1-4; 7 bases match TRBD1. Losses at the gene ends were 4 bases for V and 8 bases for J; bases not matched to a gene: 13. From germline, CDR1 is MDHEN and CDR2 SYDVKM. The CDR3 is made up of 16 amino acids. The DNA of the CDR3 is TGTGCCAGCAGTTCGACAGGGTTTAAGGCTAGGGAAAAACTGTTTTTT. Amino acids: CASSSTGFKAREKLFF.

This chain links TRBV2 with TRBJ2-1; D call uncertain. The CDR3 spans 12 residues. Trimming stripped 11 bases from V and 4 bases from J, with 12 bases between. CDR1 and CDR2 (germline): SNHLY, FYNNEI. The CDR3 DNA is TGTGCCCTCCCGGGCGCGTACAATGAGCAGTTCTTC. This sequence encodes CALPGAYNEQFF.

The genes are TRBV7-2 and TRBJ2-3; TRBD1 agrees at 7 bases. Germline CDR1 SGHTA, CDR2 FQGNSA. V trimming: 5 bases; J trimming: 7 bases; junction bases outside the gene matches: 15. The CDR3 contains 16 residues. CDR3 in DNA: TGTGCCAGCAGCCCCCGGGACAGATTACGGGCGTATACGCAGTATTTT. Protein: CASSPRDRLRAYTQYF.

The CDR3 spells CASAEGRTPYNEQFF. CDR3 sequence (DNA): TGTGCCAGCGCTGAGGGGCGGACTCCCTACAATGAGCAGTTCTTC. V gene TRBV28 combines with J gene TRBJ2-1; D may correspond to TRBD1 or TRBD2 (5 bases each). CDR3 length: 15 residues. V was cut by 8 bases and J by 2 bases, with 16 bases left in between. CDR1 is MDHEN and CDR2 is SYDVKM in the germline V gene.

This clone was counted a single time. This chain connects TRBV7-9 to TRBJ2-7, with TRBD2 as a possible D gene (6 bases). The length of the CDR3 is 14 residues. V was pared by 2 bases and J by 3 bases, with 11 bases between. Germline V gives CDR1 SEHNR, CDR2 FQNEAQ (reference sequence). The CDR3 coding sequence is TGTGCCAGCAGCTTACGCGGGGCAAGCTACGAGCAGTACTTC. Residues: CASSLRGASYEQYF.

The rearrangement links TRBV5-4 to TRBJ2-3; 8 bases match TRBD2. The CDR3 totals 14 residues. V lost 3 bases and J lost 5; bases outside the gene matches: 5. CDR1 and CDR2 (germline): SGHNT, YYREEE (reference sequence). The CDR3 reads CASSSGGLGDTQYF. As DNA, the CDR3 is TGTGCCAGCAGCTCCGGGGGACTAGGAGATACGCAGTATTTT. The full variable domain, completed using reference TRBV5-4 and TRBJ2-3, is ETGVTQSPTHLIKTRGQQVTLRCSSQSGHNTVSWYQQALGQGPQFIFQYYREEENGRGNFPPRFSGLQFPNYSSELNVNALELDDSALYLCASSSGGLGDTQYFGPGTRLTVL.

V is TRBV25-1 and J is TRBJ2-7; TRBD1 matches 8 bases. Losses at the gene ends were 4 bases for V and 1 base for J; bases not matched to a gene: 6. CDR1 and CDR2 from the germline V gene are MGHDK and SYGVNS. The CDR3 is 15 amino acids. This CDR3 reads CASSGQGATSYEQYF. As DNA, the CDR3 is TGTGCCAGCAGTGGGCAGGGGGCGACTTCCTACGAGCAGTACTTC.

The chain employs TRBV7-2 and TRBJ2-5, with 8 bases identical to TRBD2. Trimming removed 3 bases from V and 4 bases from J; junction bases left unmatched: 4. The CDR3 is made up of 14 amino acids. CDR1 is SGHTA, CDR2 FQGNSA, per germline. CDR3 sequence (DNA): TGTGCCAGCAGCTTTGCCGGGACTAGAGAGACCCAGTACTTC. The encoded protein is CASSFAGTRETQYF. Based on the CDR3 plus reference TRBV7-2 and TRBJ2-5, the full variable domain is GAGVSQSPSNKVTEKGKDVELRCDPISGHTALYWYRQSLGQGLEFLIYFQGNSAPDKSGLPSDRFSAERTGGSVSTLTIQRTQQEDSAVYLCASSFAGTRETQYFGPGTRLLVL.

The rearrangement joins TRBV11-2 to TRBJ1-1; no clear D. Germline assignment: CDR1 SGHAT and CDR2 FQNNGV. Trimming pared 7 bases from V and 1 base from J, leaving 10 bases between. The CDR3 totals 13 residues. The CDR3 region is CASNPGENTEAFF. As DNA, the CDR3 is TGTGCCAGCAACCCTGGGGAGAACACTGAAGCTTTCTTT.